This entry describes one T cell receptor beta chain. One end of the junction fails to match germline, which may point to a read error. The cohort comprised adults aged roughly 18 to 95 years residing in some 24 US areas. Among Cohort 3 donors, those recovered had two negative PCRs, clearance, or symptom resolution. In the authors' workflow: It was from reference gene primer amplification that nucleated cell counts were estimated. Repertoires were generated with immunoSEQ multiplex PCR, while TCRdb's copy carries only in-frame clones and drops some. V and J calls and clone size come straight from that table; D and trimming were deduced from the DNA. The sample shows about 310,000 clones, over 85% of them seen only once. The CDR3 sequence is 11 residues long. This entry comes from a study of blood T cell repertoires in COVID-19.

The V call is TRBV12-3 or TRBV12-4, the J call TRBJ2-7; D ambiguous. The sample was PBMCs or T cells enriched from blood (not recorded which). This sequence originates from a woman in her twenties or thirties who had recovered from COVID-19. The CDR3 DNA follows: TGTGCCAGCAGTTTATCCTTCGAGCAGTACTTC. Amino acids: CASSLSFEQYF.